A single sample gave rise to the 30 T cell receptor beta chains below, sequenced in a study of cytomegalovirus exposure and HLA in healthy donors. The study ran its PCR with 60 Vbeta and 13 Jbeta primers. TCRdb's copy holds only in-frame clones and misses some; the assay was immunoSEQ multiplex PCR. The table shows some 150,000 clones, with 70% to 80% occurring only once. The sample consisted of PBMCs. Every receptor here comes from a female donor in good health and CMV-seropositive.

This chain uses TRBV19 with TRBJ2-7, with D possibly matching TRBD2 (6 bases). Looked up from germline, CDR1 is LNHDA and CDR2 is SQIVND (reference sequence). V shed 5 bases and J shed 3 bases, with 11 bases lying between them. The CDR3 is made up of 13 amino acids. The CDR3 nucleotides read TGTGCCAGTAGTCCGGGACTCGTCTACGAGCAGTACTTC. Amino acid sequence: CASSPGLVYEQYF.

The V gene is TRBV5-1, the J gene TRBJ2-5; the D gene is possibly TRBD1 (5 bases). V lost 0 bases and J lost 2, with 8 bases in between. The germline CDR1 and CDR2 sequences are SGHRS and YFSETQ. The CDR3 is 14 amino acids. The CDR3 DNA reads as TGCGCCAGCAGCTTGGGACAGCAACAAGAGACCCAGTACTTC. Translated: CASSLGQQQETQYF.

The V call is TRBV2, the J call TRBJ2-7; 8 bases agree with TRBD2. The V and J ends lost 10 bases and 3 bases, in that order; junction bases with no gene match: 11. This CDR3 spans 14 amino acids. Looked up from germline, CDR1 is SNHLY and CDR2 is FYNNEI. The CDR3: CATRLLAALYEQYF. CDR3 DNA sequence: TGTGCCACCCGCCTACTAGCGGCTCTCTACGAGCAGTACTTC.

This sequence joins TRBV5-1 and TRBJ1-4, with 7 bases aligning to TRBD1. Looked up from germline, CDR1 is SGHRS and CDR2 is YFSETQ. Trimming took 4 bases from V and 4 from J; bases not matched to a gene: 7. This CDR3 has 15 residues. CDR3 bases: TGCGCCAGCAGCGGCACAGGGGCGTATAATGAAAAACTGTTTTTT. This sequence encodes CASSGTGAYNEKLFF.

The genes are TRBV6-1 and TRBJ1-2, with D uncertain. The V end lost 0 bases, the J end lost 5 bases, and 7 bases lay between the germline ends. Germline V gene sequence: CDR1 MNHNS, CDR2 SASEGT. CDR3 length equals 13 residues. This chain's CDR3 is CASSEARSYGYTF. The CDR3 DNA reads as TGTGCCAGCAGTGAAGCGAGGAGTTATGGCTACACCTTC.

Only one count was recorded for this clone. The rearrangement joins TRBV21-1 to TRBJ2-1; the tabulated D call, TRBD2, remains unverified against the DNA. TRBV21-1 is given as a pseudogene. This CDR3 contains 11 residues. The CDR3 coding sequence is TGTGCCAGCAGCAAGGTAGCGGGGGAGTTCTTC. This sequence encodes CASSKVAGEFF.

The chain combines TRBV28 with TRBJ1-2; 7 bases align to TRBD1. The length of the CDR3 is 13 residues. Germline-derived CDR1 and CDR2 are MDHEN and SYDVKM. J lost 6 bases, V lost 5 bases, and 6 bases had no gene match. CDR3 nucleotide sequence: TGTGCCAGCAGTCCCCCACAGGGGAATGGCTACACCTTC. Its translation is CASSPPQGNGYTF.

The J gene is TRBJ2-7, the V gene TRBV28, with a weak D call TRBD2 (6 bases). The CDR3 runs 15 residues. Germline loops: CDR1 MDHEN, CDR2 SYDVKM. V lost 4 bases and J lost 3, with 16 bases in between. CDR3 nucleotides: TGTGCCAGCAGTTCACCGGGGGACCTCCTCTACGAGCAGTACTTC. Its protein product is CASSSPGDLLYEQYF.

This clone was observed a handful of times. The CDR3 loop reads CASSLFPRGDTGELFF. CDR3 nucleotide sequence: TGTGCCAGCAGCTTATTCCCCAGGGGCGACACCGGGGAGCTGTTTTTT. The chain carries TRBV7-2 and TRBJ2-2, with D perhaps matching TRBD1 (6 bases). The V end lost 2 bases, the J end lost 3 bases, and 13 bases lay between the germline ends. Germline V gene data show CDR1 as SGHTA and CDR2 as FQGNSA. CDR3 length: 16 amino acids.

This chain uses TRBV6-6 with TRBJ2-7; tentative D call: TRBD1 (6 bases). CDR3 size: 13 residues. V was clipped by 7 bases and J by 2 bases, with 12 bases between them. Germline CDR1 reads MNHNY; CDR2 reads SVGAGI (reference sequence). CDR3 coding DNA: TGTGCCAGCACCTCGACAGGAACCTACGAGCAGTACTTC. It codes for CASTSTGTYEQYF.

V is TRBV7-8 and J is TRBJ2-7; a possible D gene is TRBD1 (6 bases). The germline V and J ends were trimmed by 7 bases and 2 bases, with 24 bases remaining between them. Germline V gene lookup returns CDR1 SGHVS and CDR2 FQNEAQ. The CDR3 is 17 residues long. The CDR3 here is CASTWSGASGAPYEQYF. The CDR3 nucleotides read TGTGCCAGCACCTGGTCCGGGGCCTCAGGGGCCCCCTACGAGCAGTACTTC.

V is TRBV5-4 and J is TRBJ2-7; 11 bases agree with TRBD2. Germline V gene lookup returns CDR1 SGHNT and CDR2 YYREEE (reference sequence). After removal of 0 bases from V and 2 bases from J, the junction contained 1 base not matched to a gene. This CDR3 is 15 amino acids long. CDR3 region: CASSLATSGAYEQYF. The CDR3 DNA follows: TGTGCCAGCAGCTTGGCGACTAGCGGGGCCTACGAGCAGTACTTC.

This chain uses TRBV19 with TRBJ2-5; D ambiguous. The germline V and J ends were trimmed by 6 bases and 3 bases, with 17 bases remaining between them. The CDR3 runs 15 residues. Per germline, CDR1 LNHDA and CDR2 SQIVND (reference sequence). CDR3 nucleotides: TGTGCCAGTAGCGGTTCCCAGGCTATTGAAGAGACCCAGTACTTC. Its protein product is CASSGSQAIEETQYF.

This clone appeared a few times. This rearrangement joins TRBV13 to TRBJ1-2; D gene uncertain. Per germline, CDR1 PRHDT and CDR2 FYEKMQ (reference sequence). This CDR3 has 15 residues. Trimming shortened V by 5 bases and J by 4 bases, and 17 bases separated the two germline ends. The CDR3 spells CASSRTDGGGYGYTF. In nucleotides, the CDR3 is TGTGCCAGCAGCCGGACGGACGGAGGCGGCTATGGCTACACCTTC.

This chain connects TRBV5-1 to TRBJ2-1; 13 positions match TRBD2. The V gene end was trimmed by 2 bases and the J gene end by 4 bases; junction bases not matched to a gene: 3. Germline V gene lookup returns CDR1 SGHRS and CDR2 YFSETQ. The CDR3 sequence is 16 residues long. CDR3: CASSFQTSGGYNEQFF. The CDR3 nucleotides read TGCGCCAGCAGCTTTCAGACTAGCGGGGGGTACAATGAGCAGTTCTTC.

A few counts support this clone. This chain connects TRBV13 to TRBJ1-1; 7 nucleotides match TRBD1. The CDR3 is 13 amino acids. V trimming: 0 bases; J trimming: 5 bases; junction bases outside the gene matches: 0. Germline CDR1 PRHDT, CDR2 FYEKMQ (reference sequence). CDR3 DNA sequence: TGTGCCAGCAGCTTAGGGACAGGGACTGAAGCTTTCTTT. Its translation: CASSLGTGTEAFF. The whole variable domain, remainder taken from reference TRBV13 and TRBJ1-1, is AAGVIQSPRHLIKEKRETATLKCYPIPRHDTVYWYQQGPGQDPQFLISFYEKMQSDKGSIPDRFSAQQFSDYHSELNMSSLELGDSALYFCASSLGTGTEAFFGQGTRLTVV.

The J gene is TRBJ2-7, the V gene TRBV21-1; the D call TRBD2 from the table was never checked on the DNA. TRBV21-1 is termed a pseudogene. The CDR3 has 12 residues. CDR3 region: CASSKGVYEQYF. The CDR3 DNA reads TGTGCCAGCAGCAAAGGAGTTTACGAGCAGTACTTC.

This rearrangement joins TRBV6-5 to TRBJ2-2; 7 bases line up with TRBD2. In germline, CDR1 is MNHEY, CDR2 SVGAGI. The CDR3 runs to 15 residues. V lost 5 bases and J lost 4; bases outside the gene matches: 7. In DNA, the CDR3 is TGTGCCAGCAGTGGACAACGGACTAGCACCGGGGAGCTGTTTTTT. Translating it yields CASSGQRTSTGELFF.

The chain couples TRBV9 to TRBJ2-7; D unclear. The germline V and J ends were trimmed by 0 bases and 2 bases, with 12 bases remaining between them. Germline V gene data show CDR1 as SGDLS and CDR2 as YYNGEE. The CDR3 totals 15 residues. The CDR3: CASSVEAGEAYEQYF. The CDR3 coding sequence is TGTGCCAGCAGCGTAGAAGCAGGTGAAGCCTACGAGCAGTACTTC.

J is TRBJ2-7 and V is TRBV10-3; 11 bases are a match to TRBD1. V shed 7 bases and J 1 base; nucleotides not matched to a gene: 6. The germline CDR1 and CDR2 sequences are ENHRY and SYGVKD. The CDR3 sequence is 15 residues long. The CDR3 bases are TGTGCCATCAATCCGGGACAGGGGGATTCCTACGAGCAGTACTTC. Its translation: CAINPGQGDSYEQYF.

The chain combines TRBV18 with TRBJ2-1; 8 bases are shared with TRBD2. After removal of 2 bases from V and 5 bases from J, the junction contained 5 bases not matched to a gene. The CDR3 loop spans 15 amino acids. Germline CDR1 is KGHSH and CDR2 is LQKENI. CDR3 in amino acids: CASSPGTSWDNEQFF. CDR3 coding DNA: TGTGCCAGCTCACCAGGGACTAGTTGGGACAATGAGCAGTTCTTC.

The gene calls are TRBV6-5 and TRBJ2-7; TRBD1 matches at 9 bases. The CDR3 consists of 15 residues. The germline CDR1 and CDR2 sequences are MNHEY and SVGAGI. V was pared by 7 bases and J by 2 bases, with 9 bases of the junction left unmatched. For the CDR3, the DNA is TGTGCCAGCATCGGACAGGGGTTGTTCACCTACGAGCAGTACTTC. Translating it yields CASIGQGLFTYEQYF.

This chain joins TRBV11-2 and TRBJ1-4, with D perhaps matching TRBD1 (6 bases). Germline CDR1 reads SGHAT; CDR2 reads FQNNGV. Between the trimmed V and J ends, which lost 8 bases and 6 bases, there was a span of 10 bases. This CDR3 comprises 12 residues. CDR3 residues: CASGGADEKLFF. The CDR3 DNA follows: TGTGCCAGCGGGGGCGCCGATGAAAAACTGTTTTTT.

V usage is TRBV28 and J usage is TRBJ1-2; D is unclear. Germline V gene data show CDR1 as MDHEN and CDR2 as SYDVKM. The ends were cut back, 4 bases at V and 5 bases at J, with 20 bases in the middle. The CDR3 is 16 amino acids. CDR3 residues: CASSSPNTADYYGYTF. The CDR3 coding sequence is TGTGCCAGCAGTTCACCCAATACTGCCGACTATTATGGCTACACCTTC.

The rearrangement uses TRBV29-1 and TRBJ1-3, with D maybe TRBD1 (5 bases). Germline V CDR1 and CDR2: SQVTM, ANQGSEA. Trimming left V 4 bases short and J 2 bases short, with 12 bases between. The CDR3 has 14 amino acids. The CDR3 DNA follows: TGCAGCGTTGTCGGGGGAATAACTGGAAACACCATATATTTT. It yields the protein CSVVGGITGNTIYF.

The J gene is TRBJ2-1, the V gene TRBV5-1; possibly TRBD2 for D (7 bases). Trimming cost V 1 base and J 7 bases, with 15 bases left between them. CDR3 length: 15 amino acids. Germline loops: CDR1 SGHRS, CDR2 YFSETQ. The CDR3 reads CASSLLAGEGNEQFF. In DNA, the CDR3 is TGCGCCAGCAGCTTGTTGGCAGGGGAGGGAAATGAGCAGTTCTTC.

CDR3 in DNA: TGTGCCAGCAGCTTAGATTGGCGGGGGGCTTTCTTT. Translated: CASSLDWRGAFF. J is TRBJ1-1 and V is TRBV13; weak D call: TRBD1 (5 bases). The CDR3 spans 12 residues. The ends were cut back, 1 base at V and 11 bases at J, with 11 bases in the middle. The germline V gene has CDR1 PRHDT and CDR2 FYEKMQ (reference sequence). Full variable domain (remainder filled in from reference TRBV13 and TRBJ1-1): AAGVIQSPRHLIKEKRETATLKCYPIPRHDTVYWYQQGPGQDPQFLISFYEKMQSDKGSIPDRFSAQQFSDYHSELNMSSLELGDSALYFCASSLDWRGAFFGQGTRLTVV.

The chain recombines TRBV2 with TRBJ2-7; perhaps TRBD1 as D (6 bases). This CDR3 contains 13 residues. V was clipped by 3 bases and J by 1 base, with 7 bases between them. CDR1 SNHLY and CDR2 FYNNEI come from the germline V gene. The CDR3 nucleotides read TGTGCCAGCAGTGATGGGACATCCTACGAGCAGTACTTC. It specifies CASSDGTSYEQYF.

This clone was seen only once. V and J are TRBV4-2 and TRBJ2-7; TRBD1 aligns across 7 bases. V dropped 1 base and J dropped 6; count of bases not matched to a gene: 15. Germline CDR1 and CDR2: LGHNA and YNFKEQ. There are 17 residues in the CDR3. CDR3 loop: CASSQVGGRQGRGEQYF. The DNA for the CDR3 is TGTGCCAGCAGCCAAGTGGGTGGGAGACAGGGACGGGGCGAGCAGTACTTC.

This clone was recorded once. The CDR3 bases are TGCGCCAGCAGCCAGAGGACTAGCGGAAGTGAGCAGTTCTTC. Translating gives CASSQRTSGSEQFF. The chain joins TRBV5-1 to TRBJ2-1, with 10 bases identical to TRBD2. The trim removed 4 bases at V and 9 bases at J, leaving 7 bases unmatched. Looked up from germline, CDR1 is SGHRS and CDR2 is YFSETQ. This CDR3 is 14 amino acids long.